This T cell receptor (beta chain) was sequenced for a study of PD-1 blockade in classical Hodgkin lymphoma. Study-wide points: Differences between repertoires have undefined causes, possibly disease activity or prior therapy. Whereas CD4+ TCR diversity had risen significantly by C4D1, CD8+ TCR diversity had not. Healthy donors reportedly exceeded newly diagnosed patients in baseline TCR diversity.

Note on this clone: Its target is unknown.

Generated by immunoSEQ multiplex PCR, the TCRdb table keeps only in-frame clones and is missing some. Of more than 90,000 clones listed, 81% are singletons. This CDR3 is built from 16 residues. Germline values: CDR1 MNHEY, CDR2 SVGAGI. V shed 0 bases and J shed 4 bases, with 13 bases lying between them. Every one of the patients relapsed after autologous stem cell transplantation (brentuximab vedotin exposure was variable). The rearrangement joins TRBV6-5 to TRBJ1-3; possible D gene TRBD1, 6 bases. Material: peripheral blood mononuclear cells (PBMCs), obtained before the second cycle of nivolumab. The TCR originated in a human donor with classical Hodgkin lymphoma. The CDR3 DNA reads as TGTGCCAGCAGTTACTCGGGTACAGGGTTAGGAAACACCATATATTTT. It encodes CASSYSGTGLGNTIYF.